This T cell receptor beta chain was obtained from a study of cytomegalovirus exposure and HLA in healthy donors. Study-wide results and caveats: In a later analysis, common viral pathogens appeared linked to several of the most significant clusters. Upon later analysis, HLA-associated TCR beta chains proved more clonally expanded than other, equally common chains. Reportedly, fewer N-insertions than the approximately 690-donor mean appeared in an Asian-associated ancestry cluster in a later analysis.

A remark on this clone: Its cognate antigen is unknown.

PCR amplification relied on 60 Vbeta primers (plus 13 Jbeta primers). Generated by immunoSEQ multiplex PCR, the TCRdb table keeps only in-frame clones and is missing some. This table holds over 150,000 clones, about 75% found once. At sampling all donors were nominally healthy, likely with unrecorded immune exposures. Sequenced material: PBMCs. This TCR was sampled from a man aged 18-30 years in good health and CMV-seronegative.

The DNA for the CDR3 is TGCGCCAGCAGCCAAGAGGGCCCCACTAGCTCGGAGACCCAGTACTTC. Residues: CASSQEGPTSSETQYF. V is TRBV4-1 and J is TRBJ2-5, with D perhaps matching TRBD2 (6 bases). The CDR3 sequence is 16 residues long. Trimming took off 0 bases at V and 5 bases at J, with 16 bases between the two ends. Germline CDR1 is MGHRA and CDR2 is YSYEKL.